This is a list of T cell receptor beta chains from one sample in a study of blood T cell repertoires in COVID-19. TCRdb keeps only in-frame clones here, not all; method: immunoSEQ multiplex PCR. The sample shows 45,000 to 50,000 clones, 75% to 90% of them seen only once. The source material was peripheral blood. All receptors derive from a man aged 55 to 70 with active COVID-19. Each CDR3 is given with its conserved first and last residue. Each record gives: J gene, D gene, clone size, V gene, CDR3 DNA, CDR3 protein. A D gene is named only where the DNA matches it firmly. Size is stated for part of the rows, as once, few or many counts, or as a class when the clone is expanded.

>TRBJ2-2|TRBD1|NA|TRBV5-1
TGCGCCAGCAGCTCGGGACAGGGGGCGGCCGGGGAGCTGTTTTTT
CASSSGQGAAGELFF
>TRBJ2-3|TRBD2|NA|TRBV2
TGTGCCAGCAGTGAAGGAGTGAGCGGGGGGGCGACAGATACGCAGTATTTT
CASSEGVSGGATDTQYF
>TRBJ2-3|TRBD2|NA|TRBV24-1
TGTGCCACCAGTGTAGCGGGATTAGAGGGGCATACGCAGTATTTT
CATSVAGLEGHTQYF
>TRBJ2-3|NA|NA|TRBV7-6
TGTGCCAGCAGCTTAATAGGGGGTCACACAGATACGCAGTATTTT
CASSLIGGHTDTQYF
>TRBJ2-2|NA|NA|TRBV7-9
TGTGCCAGCAGCTTTCGTCTTAACACCGGGGAGCTGTTTTTT
CASSFRLNTGELFF
>TRBJ1-1|NA|NA|TRBV6-5
TGTGCCAGCATAGGGGGTATGAACACTGAAGCTTTCTTT
CASIGGMNTEAFF
>TRBJ2-2|NA|once|TRBV7-8
TGTGCCAGCAGCTTAGCTAGGGAGGACGGGGAGCTGTTTTTT
CASSLAREDGELFF
>TRBJ2-3|TRBD1|NA|TRBV11-2
TGTGCCAGCAGCCCCAGATCGGACAGGAACACAGATACGCAGTATTTT
CASSPRSDRNTDTQYF
>TRBJ2-1|NA|once|TRBV4-1
TGCGCCAGCAGCCAAGGTCTTGGCGGGGGCGTTGGCTATGAGCAGTTCTTC
CASSQGLGGGVGYEQFF
>TRBJ2-6|NA|few|TRBV9
TGTGCCAGCAAGAGACAGTCTGGGGCCAACGTCCTGACTTTC
CASKRQSGANVLTF
>TRBJ1-1|TRBD1|NA|TRBV7-9
TGTGCCAGCAGCGGAGTGGGGGACAGGGCGGGGAAGGAAGCTTTCTTT
CASSGVGDRAGKEAFF
>TRBJ2-5|TRBD1|NA|TRBV7-7
TGTGCCAGCAGCGCCACGGGACAGGGAAAGACCCAGTACTTC
CASSATGQGKTQYF
>TRBJ2-7|TRBD1|few|TRBV18
TGTGCCAGCTCACCACTGAAGGCGGACAGGGTAATAAGCTACGAGCAGTACTTC
CASSPLKADRVISYEQYF
>TRBJ2-7|TRBD2|NA|TRBV7-9
TGTGCCAGCAGCGGTCGGCTAGCGGGAGGCGTCTCCTACGAGCAGTACTTC
CASSGRLAGGVSYEQYF
>TRBJ2-1|TRBD2|NA|TRBV7-2
TGTGCCAGCAGCCGGAGTCTAGCGGGGTCGAATGAGCAGTTCTTC
CASSRSLAGSNEQFF
>TRBJ2-3|TRBD2|few|TRBV4-3
TGCGCCAGCAGCCAAGACCCACTAGCGGGGGGGCGGGGTACGCAGTATTTT
CASSQDPLAGGRGTQYF
>TRBJ2-7|NA|NA|TRBV7-9
TGTGCCAGCAGCTTAGCGGGCCCTAACCCCTACGAGCAGTACTTC
CASSLAGPNPYEQYF
>TRBJ1-2|NA|NA|TRBV7-2
TGTGCCAGCAGCTCGAGGAGGAGCGGGAACTATGGCTACACCTTC
CASSSRRSGNYGYTF